These 9 T cell receptor beta chains came from one sample sequenced in a study of CD8 T cells in ankylosing spondylitis (dated by TCRdb to the late 2010s). Overall study outcomes, separate from this receptor: Blood from ankylosing spondylitis patients appeared to be characterized by a TCR beta motif composed of 7 to 9 highly homologous amino acid variants.

Antigens for these TCRs are unknown. Library preparation was by 5' RACE. This sample was sequenced with an Illumina HiSeq 2500. Using fastp at Q25 and MiXCR, TCRdb reprocessed the public reads and kept productive beta chains. Each entry merges the rows of one CDR3 protein and shows their most common DNA and genes. The sample includes fewer than 400,000 distinct CDR3 sequences, with approximately 8% observed a single time. The ten largest clones take up more than 12% of the sample. The sample comprised blood, either unsorted or a sorted T cell fraction (not recorded which). Source of these receptors: a male donor with ankylosing spondylitis.

This clonotype has more than one count but fewer than ten. The chain joins TRBV7-9 to TRBJ2-1; 10 bases agree with TRBD1. The length of the CDR3 is 15 residues. Germline loops: CDR1 SEHNR, CDR2 FQNEAQ (reference sequence). J gave up 8 bases and V 2 bases, and 6 bases lay outside the gene matches. DNA of the CDR3: TGTGCCAGCAGCTTATCGGACAGGGGGTCCTATGAGCAGTTCTTC. Protein sequence: CASSLSDRGSYEQFF.

This clonotype was counted a few times. The chain couples TRBV28 to TRBJ2-3; D remains unclear. Germline CDR1 and CDR2: MDHEN and SYDVKM. The CDR3 totals 14 residues. The V end was cut by 4 bases, the J end by 0 bases, with 8 bases between. The CDR3 DNA sequence: TGTGCCAGCAGTTCTCCAGCTAGCACAGATACGCAGTATTTT. Protein sequence: CASSSPASTDTQYF.

The rearrangement joins TRBV2 to TRBJ2-2; D is unclear. Germline values: CDR1 SNHLY, CDR2 FYNNEI. The CDR3 spans 13 residues. V lost 3 bases, J lost 5 bases, and 7 bases lay in between. CDR3 residues: CASSELRTGELFF. The CDR3 nucleotides are TGTGCCAGCAGTGAGTTAAGGACCGGGGAGCTGTTTTTT. Full variable domain (rest looked up from reference TRBV2 and TRBJ2-2): EPEVTQTPSHQVTQMGQEVILRCVPISNHLYFYWYRQILGQKVEFLVSFYNNEISEKSEIFDDQFSVERPDGSNFTLKIRSTKLEDSAMYFCASSELRTGELFFGEGSRLTVL.

The gene calls are TRBV12-5 and TRBJ2-1; 10 bases match TRBD2. Trimming removed 7 bases from V and 7 bases from J; junction bases left unmatched: 13. CDR3 size: 16 residues. Germline CDR1 is LGHNT and CDR2 is FRNRAP. For the CDR3, the DNA is TGTGCTAGTGTCCTGCCAGCTAGCGGGAGAACTAATGAGCAGTTCTTC. This gives the protein CASVLPASGRTNEQFF.

This clonotype was seen at least ten times. V is TRBV5-1 and J is TRBJ2-1, with 13 bases aligning to TRBD2. Germline V CDR1 and CDR2: SGHRS, YFSETQ. V lost 0 bases and J lost 5; bases outside the gene matches: 2. The CDR3 covers 16 residues. The CDR3 spells CASSLGLAGGHNEQFF. CDR3 coding DNA: TGCGCCAGCAGCTTGGGACTAGCGGGAGGACACAATGAGCAGTTCTTC.

V and J are TRBV9 and TRBJ1-4; the D gene is possibly TRBD1 (5 bases). V was trimmed by 0 bases and J by 8 bases, leaving 14 bases between them. Germline V gene sequence: CDR1 SGDLS, CDR2 YYNGEE. The CDR3 totals 15 residues. The CDR3 protein is CASSVGDWDGEKLFF. The CDR3 DNA follows: TGTGCCAGCAGCGTAGGTGATTGGGACGGGGAAAAACTGTTTTTT. Full variable domain (missing parts from reference TRBV9 and TRBJ1-4): DSGVTQTPKHLITATGQRVTLRCSPRSGDLSVYWYQQSLDQGLQFLIQYYNGEERAKGNILERFSAQQFPDLHSELNLSSLELGDSALYFCASSVGDWDGEKLFFGSGTQLSVL.

This clonotype was seen a handful of times. This chain joins TRBV21-1 and TRBJ2-3; no DNA check was done on the table's D call, TRBD2. TRBV21-1 is designated a pseudogene. The CDR3 consists of 13 residues. The chain's CDR3 is CAELAPSTDTQYF. CDR3 coding DNA: TGTGCCGAACTAGCGCCTAGCACAGATACGCAGTATTTT.

This clonotype came up a few times. The chain links TRBV3-1 to TRBJ2-1; D is undetermined. In germline, CDR1 is LGHDT, CDR2 YNNKEL (reference sequence). V shed 0 bases and J shed 6 bases, with 12 bases lying between them. The length of the CDR3 is 15 residues. CDR3 bases: TGTGCCAGCAGCCAAGATATATCTAGGTTCAATGAGCAGTTCTTC. Protein sequence: CASSQDISRFNEQFF.

This clonotype was counted many times. The chain joins TRBV20-1 to TRBJ2-7; either TRBD1 or TRBD2 may fit D (5 bases each). The CDR3 extends over 13 amino acids. Germline CDR1 is DFQATT and CDR2 is SNEGSKA (reference sequence). Trimming took off 3 bases at V and 2 bases at J, with 11 bases between the two ends. CDR3 sequence reads: CSASRDAAYEQYF. Here the CDR3 DNA reads TGCAGTGCTAGCCGGGACGCCGCCTACGAGCAGTACTTC.